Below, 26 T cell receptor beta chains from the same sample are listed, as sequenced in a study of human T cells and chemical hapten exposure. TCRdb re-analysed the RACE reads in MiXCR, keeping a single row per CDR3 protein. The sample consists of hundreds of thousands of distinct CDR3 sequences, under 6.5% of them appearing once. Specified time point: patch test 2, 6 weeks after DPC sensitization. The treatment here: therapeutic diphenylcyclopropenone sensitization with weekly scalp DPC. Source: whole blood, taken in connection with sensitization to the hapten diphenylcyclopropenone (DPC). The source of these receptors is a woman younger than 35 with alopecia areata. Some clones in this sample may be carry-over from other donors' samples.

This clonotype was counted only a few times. The CDR3 loop is CASGLAFLTSGEETQYF. In DNA form, the CDR3 reads TGTGCTAGTGGTTTGGCATTCCTGACTAGCGGGGAGGAGACCCAGTACTTC. This chain connects TRBV12-5 to TRBJ2-5; TRBD2 matches at 11 bases. Trimming at V came to 1 base and at J to 5 bases, leaving 9 bases not matched to a gene. In germline, CDR1 is LGHNT, CDR2 FRNRAP. CDR3 length: 17 residues.

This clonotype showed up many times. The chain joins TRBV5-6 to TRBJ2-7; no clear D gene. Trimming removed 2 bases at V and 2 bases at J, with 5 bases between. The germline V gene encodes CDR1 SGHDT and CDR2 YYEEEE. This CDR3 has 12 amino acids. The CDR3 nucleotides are TGTGCCAGCAGCTTTTTACCCTACGAGCAGTACTTC. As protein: CASSFLPYEQYF.

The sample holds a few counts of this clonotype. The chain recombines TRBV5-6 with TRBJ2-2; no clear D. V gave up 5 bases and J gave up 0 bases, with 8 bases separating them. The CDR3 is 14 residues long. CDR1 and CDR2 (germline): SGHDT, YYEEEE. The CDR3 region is CASRASANTGELFF. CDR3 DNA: TGTGCCAGCAGAGCTTCAGCGAACACCGGGGAGCTGTTTTTT.

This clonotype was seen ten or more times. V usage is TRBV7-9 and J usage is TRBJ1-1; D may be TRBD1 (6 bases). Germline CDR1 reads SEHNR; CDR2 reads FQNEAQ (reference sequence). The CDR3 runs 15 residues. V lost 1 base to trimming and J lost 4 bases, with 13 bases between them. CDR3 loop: CASSLGGAEGTEAFF. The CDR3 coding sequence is TGTGCCAGCAGCTTAGGGGGGGCTGAAGGCACTGAAGCTTTCTTT.

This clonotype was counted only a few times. The CDR3 region has the DNA TGTGCCATGCCTCACAGGGAGAACACTGAAGCTTTCTTT. Translating it yields CAMPHRENTEAFF. This chain uses TRBV2 with TRBJ1-1, with D possibly matching TRBD1 (6 bases). Germline assignment: CDR1 SNHLY and CDR2 FYNNEI. The CDR3 is made up of 13 amino acids. Trimming cost V 10 bases and J 1 base, with 13 bases left between them.

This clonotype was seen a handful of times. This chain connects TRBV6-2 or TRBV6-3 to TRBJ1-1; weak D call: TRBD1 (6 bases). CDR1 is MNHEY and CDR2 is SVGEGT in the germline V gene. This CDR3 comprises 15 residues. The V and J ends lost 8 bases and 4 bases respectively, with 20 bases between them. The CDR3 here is CASYFTWDTTTEAFF. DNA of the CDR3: TGTGCCAGCTACTTTACTTGGGACACCACCACTGAAGCTTTCTTT.

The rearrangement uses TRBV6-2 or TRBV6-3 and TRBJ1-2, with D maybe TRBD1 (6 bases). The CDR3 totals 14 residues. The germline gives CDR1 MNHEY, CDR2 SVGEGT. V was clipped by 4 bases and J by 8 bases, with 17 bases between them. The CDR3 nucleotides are TGTGCCAGCAGTTCTCGCGGACAGACTATAGGCTACACCTTC. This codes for CASSSRGQTIGYTF.

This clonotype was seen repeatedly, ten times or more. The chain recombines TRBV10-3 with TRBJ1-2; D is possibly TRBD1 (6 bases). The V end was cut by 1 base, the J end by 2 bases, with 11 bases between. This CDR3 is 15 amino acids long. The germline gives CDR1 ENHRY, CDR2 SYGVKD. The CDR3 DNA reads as TGTGCCATCAGTGAGTGGTCAACAGGGAACTATGGCTACACCTTC. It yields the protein CAISEWSTGNYGYTF.

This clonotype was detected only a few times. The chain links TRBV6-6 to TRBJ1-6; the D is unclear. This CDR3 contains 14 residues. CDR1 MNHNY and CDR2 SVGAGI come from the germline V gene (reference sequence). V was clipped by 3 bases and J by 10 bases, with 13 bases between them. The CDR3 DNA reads TGTGCCAGCAGTTATCTGGGATTCCAATCACCCCTCCACTTT. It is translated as CASSYLGFQSPLHF.

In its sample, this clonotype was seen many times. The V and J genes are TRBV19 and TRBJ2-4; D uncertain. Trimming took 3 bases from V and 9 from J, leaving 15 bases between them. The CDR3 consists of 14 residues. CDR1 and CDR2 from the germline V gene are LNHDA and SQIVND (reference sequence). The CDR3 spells CASSMLDPPSIQYF. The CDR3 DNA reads TGTGCCAGTAGTATGTTGGACCCCCCGAGCATTCAGTACTTC.

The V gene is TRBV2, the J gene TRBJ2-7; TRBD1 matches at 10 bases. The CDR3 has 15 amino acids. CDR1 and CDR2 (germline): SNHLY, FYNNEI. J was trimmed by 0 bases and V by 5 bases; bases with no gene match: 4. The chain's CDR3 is CASSKTGGVSYEQYF. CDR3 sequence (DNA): TGTGCCAGCAGTAAGACAGGGGGCGTCTCCTACGAGCAGTACTTC.

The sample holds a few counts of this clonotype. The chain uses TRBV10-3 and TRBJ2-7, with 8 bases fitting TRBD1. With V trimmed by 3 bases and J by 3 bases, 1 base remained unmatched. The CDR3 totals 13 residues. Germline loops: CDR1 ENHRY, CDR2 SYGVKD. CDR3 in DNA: TGTGCCATCAGTGAAGGGACAGGCTACGAGCAGTACTTC. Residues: CAISEGTGYEQYF.

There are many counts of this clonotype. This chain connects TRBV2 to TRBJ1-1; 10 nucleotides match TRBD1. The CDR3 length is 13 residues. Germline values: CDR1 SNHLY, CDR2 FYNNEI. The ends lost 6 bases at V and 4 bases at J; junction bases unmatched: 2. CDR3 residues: CASRDRGSTEAFF. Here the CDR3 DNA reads TGTGCCAGCAGGGACAGGGGGAGCACTGAAGCTTTCTTT. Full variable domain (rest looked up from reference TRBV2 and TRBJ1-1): EPEVTQTPSHQVTQMGQEVILRCVPISNHLYFYWYRQILGQKVEFLVSFYNNEISEKSEIFDDQFSVERPDGSNFTLKIRSTKLEDSAMYFCASRDRGSTEAFFGQGTRLTVV.

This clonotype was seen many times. Here the CDR3 reads CATRGGGGGAKNIQYF. In nucleotides, the CDR3 is TGTGCCACCCGTGGAGGCGGAGGGGGAGCCAAAAACATTCAGTACTTC. The genes are TRBV6-5 and TRBJ2-4; tentatively, D is TRBD1 or TRBD2 (6 bases each). The V gene's germline CDR1 is MNHEY and CDR2 SVGAGI. The length of the CDR3 is 16 residues. The V end was cut by 10 bases, the J end by 0 bases, with 19 bases between.

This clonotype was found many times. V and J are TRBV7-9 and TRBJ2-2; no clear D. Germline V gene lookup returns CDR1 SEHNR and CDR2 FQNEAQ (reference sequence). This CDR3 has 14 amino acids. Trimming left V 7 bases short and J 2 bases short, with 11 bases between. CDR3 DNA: TGTGCCAGCAAACCGGGTCCTAACACCGGGGAGCTGTTTTTT. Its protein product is CASKPGPNTGELFF. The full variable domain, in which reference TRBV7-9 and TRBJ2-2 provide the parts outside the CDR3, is DTGVSQNPRHKITKRGQNVTFRCDPISEHNRLYWYRQTLGQGPEFLTYFQNEAQLEKSRLLSDRFSAERPKGSFSTLEIQRTEQGDSAMYLCASKPGPNTGELFFGEGSRLTVL.

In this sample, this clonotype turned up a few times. In DNA form, the CDR3 reads TGTGCCAGCGTGACAGACAAGATAGCCAAAAACATTCAGTACTTC. Translating it yields CASVTDKIAKNIQYF. V usage is TRBV2 and J usage is TRBJ2-4; possible D gene TRBD1, 5 bases. The CDR3 has 15 amino acids. CDR1 is SNHLY, CDR2 FYNNEI, per germline. Trimming pared 8 bases from V and 0 bases from J, leaving 14 bases between.

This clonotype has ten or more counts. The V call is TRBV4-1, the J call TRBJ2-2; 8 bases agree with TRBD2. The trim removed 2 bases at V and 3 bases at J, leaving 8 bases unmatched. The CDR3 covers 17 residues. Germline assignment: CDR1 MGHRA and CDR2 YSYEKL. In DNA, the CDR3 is TGCGCCAGCAGCCAATCCCCGGGGGGGCCGCACACCGGGGAGCTGTTTTTT. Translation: CASSQSPGGPHTGELFF.

This CDR3 reads CASSTRTSGARVNEQFF. The CDR3 bases are TGTGCCAGCAGTACCCGGACTAGCGGGGCTCGGGTCAATGAGCAGTTCTTC. J is TRBJ2-1 and V is TRBV6-5; 12 nucleotides align to TRBD2. The CDR3 spans 17 residues. Trimming at V came to 5 bases and at J to 6 bases, leaving 11 bases not matched to a gene. Germline CDR1 reads MNHEY; CDR2 reads SVGAGI.

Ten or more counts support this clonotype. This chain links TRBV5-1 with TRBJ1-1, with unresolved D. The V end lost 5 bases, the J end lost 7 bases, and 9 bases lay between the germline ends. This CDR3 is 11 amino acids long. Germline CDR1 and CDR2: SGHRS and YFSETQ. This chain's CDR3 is CASSRGGEAFF. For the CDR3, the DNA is TGCGCCAGCAGTCGCGGAGGTGAAGCTTTCTTT.

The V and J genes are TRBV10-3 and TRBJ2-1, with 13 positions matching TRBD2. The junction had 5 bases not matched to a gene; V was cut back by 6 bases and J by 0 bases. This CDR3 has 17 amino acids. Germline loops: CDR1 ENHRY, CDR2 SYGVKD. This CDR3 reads CAISGTSGASSYNEQFF. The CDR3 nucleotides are TGTGCCATCAGCGGGACTAGCGGGGCGAGCTCCTACAATGAGCAGTTCTTC.

The CDR3 is CASRDRDEQFF. The CDR3, as DNA: TGTGCCAGCAGAGATAGGGATGAGCAGTTCTTC. The rearrangement joins TRBV25-1 to TRBJ2-1, with D uncertain. The CDR3 covers 11 residues. V was clipped by 6 bases and J by 8 bases, with 8 bases between them. Germline CDR1 MGHDK, CDR2 SYGVNS.

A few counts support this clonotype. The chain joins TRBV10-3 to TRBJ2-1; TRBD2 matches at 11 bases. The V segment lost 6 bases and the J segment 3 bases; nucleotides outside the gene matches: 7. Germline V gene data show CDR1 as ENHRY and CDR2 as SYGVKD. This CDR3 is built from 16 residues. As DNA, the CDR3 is TGTGCCATCAGGCCCCTAGCGGGGGGTCACTACAATGAGCAGTTCTTC. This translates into CAIRPLAGGHYNEQFF.

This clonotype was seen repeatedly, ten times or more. DNA of the CDR3: TGTGCCAGCAGTGAATCCGGGGACAATCAGCCCCAGCATTTT. Translating gives CASSESGDNQPQHF. The gene calls are TRBV25-1 and TRBJ1-5; D not resolved. Between the trimmed V and J ends, which lost 1 base and 3 bases, there was a span of 7 bases. Germline assignment: CDR1 MGHDK and CDR2 SYGVNS. The CDR3 is 14 residues long.

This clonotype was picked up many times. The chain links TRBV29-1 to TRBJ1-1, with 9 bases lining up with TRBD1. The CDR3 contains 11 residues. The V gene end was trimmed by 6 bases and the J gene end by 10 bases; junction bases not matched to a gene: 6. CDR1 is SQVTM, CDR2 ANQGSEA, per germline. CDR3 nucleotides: TGCAGCGTAGGGACAGGGCTGTCAGCTTTCTTT. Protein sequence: CSVGTGLSAFF.

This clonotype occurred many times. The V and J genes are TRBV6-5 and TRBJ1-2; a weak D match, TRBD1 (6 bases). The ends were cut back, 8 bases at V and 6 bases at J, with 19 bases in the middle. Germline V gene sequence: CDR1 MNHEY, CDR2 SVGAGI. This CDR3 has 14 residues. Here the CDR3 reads CASGRGPPRDGYTF. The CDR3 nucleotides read TGTGCCAGCGGGCGGGGGCCACCTCGAGATGGCTACACCTTC.

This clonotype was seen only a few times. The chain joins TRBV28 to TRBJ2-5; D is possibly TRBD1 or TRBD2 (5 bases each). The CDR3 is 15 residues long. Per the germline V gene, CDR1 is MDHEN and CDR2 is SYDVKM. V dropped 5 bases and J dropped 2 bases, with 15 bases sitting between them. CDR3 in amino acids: CASSELWDLQETQYF. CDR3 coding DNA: TGTGCCAGCAGTGAGTTGTGGGACCTACAAGAGACCCAGTACTTC.